These 22 T cell receptor beta chains came from one sample sequenced in a study of shared clonotypes between healthy human individuals. The protocol was immunoSEQ multiplex PCR, while the TCRdb copy is restricted to in-frame clones and leaves out a portion. The table lists about 1 million clones, approximately 80% of them singletons, with under 0.65% in the top ten. Sequencing was performed on memory CD4+ T cells from PBMCs. Described subset: CD45RA-negative fraction. The source is a man aged 18 to 29 in good health. Some clones in this sample may be carry-over from other donors' samples.

J is TRBJ2-1 and V is TRBV6-5; 7 nucleotides align to TRBD2. The CDR3 loop spans 14 amino acids. Germline V gene sequence: CDR1 MNHEY, CDR2 SVGAGI. V dropped 6 bases and J dropped 10; count of bases not matched to a gene: 12. The CDR3 coding sequence is TGTGCCAGCAGCACAGCGGGGTGGGGTGTGGAGCAGTTCTTC. It codes for CASSTAGWGVEQFF.

Points on this clone: This specimen includes other DNA sequences encoding the same CDR3. This chain joins TRBV29-1 and TRBJ2-3; 9 nucleotides align to TRBD2. The CDR3 is 14 residues long. Germline V lookup: CDR1 SQVTM, CDR2 ANQGSEA. The junction had 0 bases not matched to a gene; V was cut back by 1 base and J by 1 base. The CDR3 DNA follows: TGCAGCGTTGAAGGGACTAGCGGCACAGATACGCAGTATTTT. It translates to CSVEGTSGTDTQYF.

This clone was seen only once. V and J are TRBV27 and TRBJ2-3; TRBD1 matches 7 bases. The CDR3 is made up of 13 amino acids. V shed 7 bases, J shed 3 bases, and the junction held 4 bases outside the gene matches. Germline values: CDR1 MNHEY, CDR2 SMNVEV (reference sequence). CDR3 protein: CASKHRGTDTQYF. Written as DNA, the CDR3 is TGTGCCAGCAAACACAGGGGAACAGATACGCAGTATTTT.

V gene TRBV11-2 combines with J gene TRBJ2-7, with D possibly TRBD1 on 6 matching bases. The germline V gene has CDR1 SGHAT and CDR2 FQNNGV. This CDR3 contains 14 residues. Trimming left V 6 bases short and J 6 bases short, with 18 bases between. The CDR3 DNA sequence: TGTGCCAGCAGATTCATCAGGGGTCGAGGCGAGCAGTACTTC. Translating it yields CASRFIRGRGEQYF.

V gene TRBV7-2 combines with J gene TRBJ1-1; 10 bases align to TRBD1. This CDR3 is 16 amino acids long. The V and J ends lost 6 bases and 1 base, in that order; junction bases with no gene match: 8. CDR1 SGHTA and CDR2 FQGNSA come from the germline V gene. The CDR3 here is CASRLRDRGRNTEAFF. CDR3 in DNA: TGTGCCAGCAGACTCCGGGACAGGGGAAGGAACACTGAAGCTTTCTTT.

The chain carries TRBV7-7 and TRBJ2-3, with 9 bases that match TRBD2. The trim removed 4 bases at V and 8 bases at J, leaving 4 bases unmatched. There are 13 residues in the CDR3. Germline V gene data show CDR1 as SSHAT and CDR2 as FNYEAQ (reference sequence). The chain's CDR3 is CASSSRLAATQYF. The CDR3 DNA is TGTGCCAGCAGCTCCCGACTAGCGGCTACGCAGTATTTT.

The DNA of the CDR3 is TGTGCCAGCAGCATTACGGGGAGCTGGGGTTCCATTCAGTACTTC. It codes for CASSITGSWGSIQYF. The chain combines TRBV6-5 with TRBJ2-4; perhaps TRBD2 as D (5 bases). The CDR3 sequence is 15 residues long. Between the trimmed V and J ends, which lost 6 bases and 9 bases, there was a span of 21 bases. Per the germline V gene, CDR1 is MNHEY and CDR2 is SVGAGI.

This chain links TRBV11-2 with TRBJ2-5; 9 bases map to TRBD2. The CDR3 has 13 residues. Germline CDR1 reads SGHAT; CDR2 reads FQNNGV. The V and J ends lost 5 bases and 9 bases, in that order; junction bases with no gene match: 7. In nucleotides, the CDR3 is TGTGCCAGCAGCACCGTGGGACTAGCTGCCCAGTACTTC. It encodes CASSTVGLAAQYF. Full variable domain (remainder filled in from reference TRBV11-2 and TRBJ2-5): EAGVAQSPRYKIIEKRQSVAFWCNPISGHATLYWYQQILGQGPKLLIQFQNNGVVDDSQLPKDRFSAERLKGVDSTLKIQPAKLEDSAVYLCASSTVGLAAQYFGPGTRLLVL.

This chain joins TRBV18 and TRBJ2-7, with D maybe TRBD2 (6 bases). This CDR3 is 14 amino acids long. CDR1 and CDR2 from the germline V gene are KGHSH and LQKENI. Trimming stripped 4 bases from V and 1 base from J, with 11 bases between. The CDR3 DNA reads as TGTGCCAGCTCACAGGGGACTGTTTCCTACGAGCAGTACTTC. Translation gives CASSQGTVSYEQYF.

There are a few counts of this clone. This rearrangement joins TRBV6-1 to TRBJ1-5; no reliable D call. Germline CDR1 and CDR2: MNHNS and SASEGT. This CDR3 comprises 14 residues. The ends were cut back, 10 bases at V and 4 bases at J, with 17 bases in the middle. In DNA, the CDR3 is TGTGCCACCCGATGGCAGGCAAGTAATCAGCCCCAGCATTTT. Its protein is CATRWQASNQPQHF.

This clone has a single count. The chain recombines TRBV7-8 with TRBJ2-7; 9 nucleotides match TRBD2. Germline V gene sequence: CDR1 SGHVS, CDR2 FQNEAQ. The V segment lost 4 bases and the J segment 2 bases; nucleotides outside the gene matches: 6. The CDR3 length is 15 residues. The CDR3 protein is CASSSRTSATYEQYF. Here the CDR3 DNA reads TGTGCCAGCAGCTCTAGGACTAGCGCAACCTACGAGCAGTACTTC.

The chain links TRBV28 to TRBJ1-2; TRBD1 matches at 7 bases. V shed 5 bases, J shed 8 bases, and the junction held 11 bases outside the gene matches. Germline CDR1 and CDR2: MDHEN and SYDVKM. The CDR3 has 14 residues. For the CDR3, the DNA is TGTGCCAGCAGTATCGGGCCGGGACAGAGCGGCTACACCTTC. As protein: CASSIGPGQSGYTF.

The count of this clone is one. J is TRBJ2-7 and V is TRBV5-1; TRBD1 matches 9 bases. Germline values: CDR1 SGHRS, CDR2 YFSETQ. This CDR3 comprises 16 residues. J lost 1 base, V lost 0 bases, and 5 bases had no gene match. The CDR3 DNA reads TGCGCCAGCAGCTTGGAAGGGACAGGGAAATCCTACGAGCAGTACTTC. Translating it yields CASSLEGTGKSYEQYF. Full variable domain (outside the CDR3, taken from reference TRBV5-1 and TRBJ2-7): KAGVTQTPRYLIKTRGQQVTLSCSPISGHRSVSWYQQTPGQGLQFLFEYFSETQRNKGNFPGRFSGRQFSNSRSEMNVSTLELGDSALYLCASSLEGTGKSYEQYFGPGTRLTVT.

A remark on this clone: The sample holds other DNA sequences that translate to the same CDR3. The chain employs TRBV28 and TRBJ2-5; unclear D gene. V gave up 4 bases and J gave up 4 bases, with 10 bases separating them. The CDR3 length is 13 residues. The germline V gene encodes CDR1 MDHEN and CDR2 SYDVKM. CDR3 DNA sequence: TGTGCCAGCAGTTACGGTGGGGTAGAGACCCAGTACTTC. Its translation: CASSYGGVETQYF. Complete variable domain (other parts from reference TRBV28 and TRBJ2-5): DVKVTQSSRYLVKRTGEKVFLECVQDMDHENMFWYRQDPGLGLRLIYFSYDVKMKEKGDIPEGYSVSREKKERFSLILESASTNQTSMYLCASSYGGVETQYFGPGTRLLVL.

The chain combines TRBV7-2 with TRBJ2-7; TRBD2 is a possible D gene (5 bases). V was pared by 2 bases and J by 0 bases, with 11 bases between. Germline V gives CDR1 SGHTA, CDR2 FQGNSA. There are 15 residues in the CDR3. The CDR3 nucleotides are TGTGCCAGCAGCTTATTAGCGAGCCCCTCCTACGAGCAGTACTTC. This gives the protein CASSLLASPSYEQYF.

The V call is TRBV6-1, the J call TRBJ1-2, with D possibly matching TRBD1 (5 bases). V dropped 6 bases and J dropped 0 bases, with 14 bases sitting between them. Germline V gene sequence: CDR1 MNHNS, CDR2 SASEGT. The CDR3 has 15 amino acids. Written as DNA, the CDR3 is TGTGCCAGCAGCGAACAGGTTCCCCCTAACTATGGCTACACCTTC. Translated, it gives CASSEQVPPNYGYTF.

DNA of the CDR3: TGCAGTGCTACAGGGGACGAGCCCCAGCATTTT. Its translation is CSATGDEPQHF. The chain links TRBV20-1 to TRBJ1-5; D is perhaps TRBD1 (6 bases). V dropped 4 bases and J dropped 8 bases, with 9 bases sitting between them. The length of the CDR3 is 11 residues. Germline V gene sequence: CDR1 DFQATT, CDR2 SNEGSKA (reference sequence).

V usage is TRBV10-2 and J usage is TRBJ2-5; 9 bases are a match to TRBD1. V gave up 2 bases and J gave up 6 bases; unmatched junction bases: 10. CDR3 length: 16 amino acids. CDR1 WSHSY and CDR2 SAAADI come from the germline V gene. The DNA for the CDR3 is TGCGCCAGCAGTGAGCCGCGACAGGGGGGTTTACAGACCCAGTACTTC. Residues: CASSEPRQGGLQTQYF.

This clone was seen once. J is TRBJ1-2 and V is TRBV5-6, with D perhaps matching TRBD1 (6 bases). V gave up 10 bases and J gave up 3 bases, with 10 bases separating them. The germline CDR1 and CDR2 sequences are SGHDT and YYEEEE. There are 11 residues in the CDR3. CDR3 nucleotides: TGTGCCTCCGGGACATACTATGGCTACACCTTC. Translated: CASGTYYGYTF.

In its sample, this clone was seen a few times. This chain uses TRBV2 with TRBJ1-1; the D gene is possibly TRBD1 (5 bases). CDR1 and CDR2 from the germline V gene are SNHLY and FYNNEI. This CDR3 has 13 residues. Trimming left V 2 bases short and J 1 base short, with 5 bases between. The CDR3 is CASSERGNTEAFF. The CDR3 nucleotides read TGTGCCAGCAGTGAAAGGGGGAACACTGAAGCTTTCTTT. Filled out from reference TRBV2 and TRBJ1-1, the complete variable domain reads EPEVTQTPSHQVTQMGQEVILRCVPISNHLYFYWYRQILGQKVEFLVSFYNNEISEKSEIFDDQFSVERPDGSNFTLKIRSTKLEDSAMYFCASSERGNTEAFFGQGTRLTVV.

The rearrangement uses TRBV7-3 and TRBJ1-2; weak D call: TRBD1 (5 bases). This CDR3 has 13 amino acids. Germline V gene data show CDR1 as SGHTA and CDR2 as FQGTGA. Trimming took 5 bases from V and 4 from J, leaving 11 bases between them. Here the CDR3 DNA reads TGTGCCAGCAGCGGAGGGACCGGCTATGGCTACACCTTC. Amino acids: CASSGGTGYGYTF.

In the case of this clone: One junction end does not reproduce the germline sequence, and a read error may be involved. V is TRBV2 and J is TRBJ2-3; 10 bases agree with TRBD2. The CDR3 is 13 amino acids. Per the germline V gene, CDR1 is SNHLY and CDR2 is FYNNEI. CDR3 DNA: TGTGCCAGCAGTGAAATGTCTAGCGGGAGAAAGGATTTT. Protein sequence: CASSEMSSGRKDF. Full variable domain (missing parts from reference TRBV2 and TRBJ2-3): EPEVTQTPSHQVTQMGQEVILRCVPISNHLYFYWYRQILGQKVEFLVSFYNNEISEKSEIFDDQFSVERPDGSNFTLKIRSTKLEDSAMYFCASSEMSSGRKDFGPGTRLTVL.